These 23 T cell receptor beta chains were sequenced from one sample in a study of CD8 T cells in Susac syndrome. Reverse transcription used about 0.45 to 1 ug RNA and random hexamers. MiXCR was run by TCRdb on the immunoSEQ multiplex PCR reads, yielding one entry per CDR3 protein. The table includes approximately 220,000 distinct CDR3 sequences, about 94% detected once. Material: CD8+ T cells from PBMCs. Receptors were obtained from a human donor with multiple sclerosis.

V and J are TRBV2 and TRBJ2-2, with D possibly being TRBD1 (6 bases). This CDR3 has 14 residues. Germline V CDR1 and CDR2: SNHLY, FYNNEI. V gave up 6 bases and J gave up 6 bases, with 14 bases separating them. CDR3 sequence (DNA): TGTGCCAGCAGGGATACAGGGCAACCCGGGGAGCTGTTTTTT. Its translation is CASRDTGQPGELFF.

J is TRBJ2-1 and V is TRBV12-5; 9 bases are a match to TRBD2. This CDR3 comprises 14 residues. Germline trimming cut 7 bases from V and 4 bases from J; bases unmatched to any gene: 5. CDR1 LGHNT and CDR2 FRNRAP come from the germline V gene. CDR3 residues: CASATSGDYNEQFF. CDR3 in DNA: TGTGCTAGTGCGACTAGCGGAGATTACAATGAGCAGTTCTTC.

The V and J genes are TRBV18 and TRBJ1-1; D perhaps matches TRBD1 (6 bases). The germline CDR1 and CDR2 sequences are KGHSH and LQKENI. The V end was cut by 3 bases, the J end by 7 bases, with 12 bases between. CDR3 size: 13 residues. In nucleotides, the CDR3 is TGTGCCAGCTCACCGGCAGGGGAAGTTGAAGCTTTCTTT. The encoded protein is CASSPAGEVEAFF.

The chain links TRBV11-2 to TRBJ1-1; a possible D gene is TRBD1 (5 bases). This CDR3 has 13 residues. V was trimmed by 5 bases and J by 6 bases, leaving 13 bases between them. Germline V gives CDR1 SGHAT, CDR2 FQNNGV. CDR3 DNA: TGTGCCAGCAGCCCCCGGGGGTCGGCTGAAGCTTTCTTT. It yields the protein CASSPRGSAEAFF.

The DNA for the CDR3 is TGTGCCAGCAGCTTGCAGAACTACAATGAGCAGTTCTTC. It encodes CASSLQNYNEQFF. This chain links TRBV7-9 with TRBJ2-1; no definite D call. The germline V gene encodes CDR1 SEHNR and CDR2 FQNEAQ (reference sequence). V was cut by 3 bases and J by 3 bases, with 6 bases left in between. The CDR3 has 13 amino acids.

CDR3 protein: CSVVTSGIGYNEQFF. The CDR3 DNA reads as TGCAGCGTTGTAACTAGCGGGATCGGTTACAATGAGCAGTTCTTC. This chain joins TRBV29-1 and TRBJ2-1, with TRBD2 identical over 10 bases. J gave up 4 bases and V 4 bases, and 7 bases lay outside the gene matches. This CDR3 is 15 amino acids long. CDR1 is SQVTM, CDR2 ANQGSEA, per germline.

The CDR3, as DNA: TGTGCCAGTATCAGGGGTTACGAGCAGTACTTC. As protein: CASIRGYEQYF. This chain uses TRBV6-1 with TRBJ2-7; possible D gene TRBD1, 6 bases. The germline CDR1 and CDR2 sequences are MNHNS and SASEGT. The CDR3 extends over 11 amino acids. Trimming pared 9 bases from V and 4 bases from J, leaving 10 bases between.

The rearrangement joins TRBV4-3 to TRBJ1-1, with 9 positions matching TRBD1. This CDR3 spans 15 amino acids. Germline V CDR1 and CDR2: LGHNA, YSLEER. Losses at the gene ends were 5 bases for V and 2 bases for J; bases not matched to a gene: 6. For the CDR3, the DNA is TGCGCCAGCAGCTATTGGACAGGGGCAAACACTGAAGCTTTCTTT. Translated, it gives CASSYWTGANTEAFF.

The V and J genes are TRBV15 and TRBJ2-5; 9 positions match TRBD2. The V segment lost 6 bases and the J segment 2 bases; nucleotides outside the gene matches: 10. The germline CDR1 and CDR2 sequences are LNHNV and YYDKDF (reference sequence). The CDR3 is made up of 16 amino acids. CDR3 loop: CATREVTSGRQETQYF. The CDR3 DNA follows: TGTGCCACCAGGGAGGTGACTAGCGGTCGACAAGAGACCCAGTACTTC.

The V call is TRBV24-1, the J call TRBJ1-2, with a weak D call TRBD1 (5 bases). Germline CDR1 KGHDR, CDR2 SFDVKD. Trimming pared 3 bases from V and 4 bases from J, leaving 8 bases between. The CDR3 is made up of 13 amino acids. CDR3 sequence: CATSDRGGYGYTF. CDR3 in DNA: TGTGCCACCAGTGATCGGGGGGGCTATGGCTACACCTTC.

The chain uses TRBV11-2 and TRBJ1-1; D perhaps matches TRBD1 (5 bases). V lost 8 bases to trimming and J lost 3 bases, with 19 bases between them. The CDR3 runs to 15 residues. Per the germline V gene, CDR1 is SGHAT and CDR2 is FQNNGV. The DNA of the CDR3 is TGTGCCAGCTTAGTTCTGGGACCGCCGGACACTGAAGCTTTCTTT. Residues: CASLVLGPPDTEAFF.

This rearrangement joins TRBV9 to TRBJ1-1; perhaps TRBD1 as D (5 bases). V was clipped by 4 bases and J by 7 bases, with 14 bases between them. From germline, CDR1 is SGDLS and CDR2 YYNGEE. CDR3 length: 13 amino acids. The CDR3 DNA is TGTGCCAGCAGCTCCTCCGGGACGGATGAAGCTTTCTTT. The encoded protein is CASSSSGTDEAFF.

The chain combines TRBV7-9 with TRBJ2-7; 7 bases agree with TRBD2. J lost 5 bases, V lost 2 bases, and 9 bases had no gene match. The CDR3 length is 15 residues. Germline assignment: CDR1 SEHNR and CDR2 FQNEAQ (reference sequence). For the CDR3, the DNA is TGTGCCAGCAGCTTAACACGGGAGGCTAGCCACGAGCAGTACTTC. Translated: CASSLTREASHEQYF.

This sequence joins TRBV27 and TRBJ1-2; 9 positions match TRBD1. Germline CDR1 reads MNHEY; CDR2 reads SMNVEV (reference sequence). This CDR3 has 14 residues. The V and J ends lost 6 bases and 12 bases, in that order; junction bases with no gene match: 14. This chain's CDR3 is CASSPGTGMAVHTF. DNA of the CDR3: TGTGCCAGCAGCCCGGGGACAGGGATGGCTGTCCACACCTTC.

DNA of the CDR3: TGTGCCAGAGGGGACAGGGTGGACATTCAGTACTTC. Its translation: CARGDRVDIQYF. The gene calls are TRBV2 and TRBJ2-4; 9 positions agree with TRBD1. The J segment lost 8 bases and the V segment lost 9 bases, leaving 5 bases of the junction unmatched. Looked up from germline, CDR1 is SNHLY and CDR2 is FYNNEI. The CDR3 extends over 12 amino acids.

In its sample, this clonotype was seen once. J is TRBJ2-7 and V is TRBV12-3 or TRBV12-4, with 11 bases lining up with TRBD1. The CDR3 covers 14 residues. After removal of 4 bases from V and 6 bases from J, the junction contained 5 bases not matched to a gene. CDR3 nucleotides: TGTGCCAGCAGTTCACCCGGGACAGGGGGCGAGCAGTACTTC. Residues: CASSSPGTGGEQYF.

The V and J genes are TRBV3-1 and TRBJ2-7; D is possibly TRBD1 or TRBD2 (5 bases each). V dropped 8 bases and J dropped 11 bases, with 22 bases sitting between them. There are 13 residues in the CDR3. Germline loops: CDR1 LGHDT, CDR2 YNNKEL (reference sequence). In DNA, the CDR3 is TGTGCCAGCGGACACGGGATGGAAGAGGTAAAGTACTTC. The encoded protein is CASGHGMEEVKYF.

The rearrangement links TRBV25-1 to TRBJ2-3; D tentatively reads TRBD1 or TRBD2 (5 bases each). V lost 4 bases and J 4 bases, leaving 9 bases between the germline ends. The CDR3 spans 13 residues. Germline V gene lookup returns CDR1 MGHDK and CDR2 SYGVNS. CDR3 nucleotide sequence: TGTGCCAGCAGTGGGGACCTGCCAGATACGCAGTATTTT. Protein product: CASSGDLPDTQYF.

This clonotype was recorded only once. J is TRBJ2-5 and V is TRBV27, with TRBD2 identical over 13 bases. This CDR3 has 15 amino acids. Germline lookup yields CDR1 MNHEY and CDR2 SMNVEV (reference sequence). The junction had 6 bases not matched to a gene; V was cut back by 6 bases and J by 5 bases. The DNA of the CDR3 is TGTGCCAGCAGCCGTGGACTAGCGGGAGAGGAGACCCAGTACTTC. Translation gives CASSRGLAGEETQYF.

The rearrangement links TRBV24-1 to TRBJ2-7; D possibly corresponds to TRBD2 (6 bases). This CDR3 is built from 12 residues. Per germline, CDR1 KGHDR and CDR2 SFDVKD. V lost 6 bases and J 7 bases, leaving 12 bases between the germline ends. This chain's CDR3 is CATSSGVHEQYF. The CDR3 nucleotides read TGTGCCACCAGTTCGGGGGTCCATGAGCAGTACTTC.

V gene TRBV7-9 combines with J gene TRBJ1-4; the match to TRBD1 covers 9 bases. The junction had 6 bases not matched to a gene; V was cut back by 4 bases and J by 6 bases. Germline CDR1 is SEHNR and CDR2 is FQNEAQ (reference sequence). This CDR3 has 15 amino acids. In DNA, the CDR3 is TGTGCCAGCAGCTCTTCGACAGGGGGGGATGAAAAACTGTTTTTT. The encoded protein is CASSSSTGGDEKLFF.

The chain joins TRBV27 to TRBJ2-1; D remains unclear. CDR1 is MNHEY, CDR2 SMNVEV, per germline (reference sequence). This CDR3 has 15 amino acids. V was cut by 5 bases and J by 0 bases, with 11 bases left in between. For the CDR3, the DNA is TGTGCCAGCAGTGAGACTTCGAGCTCCTACAATGAGCAGTTCTTC. It encodes CASSETSSSYNEQFF.

CDR3 loop: CASAGGGSSNQPQHF. As DNA, the CDR3 is TGTGCCAGCGCGGGGGGTGGGTCGAGCAATCAGCCCCAGCATTTT. The chain combines TRBV7-9 with TRBJ1-5; D perhaps matches TRBD1 (5 bases). The V and J ends lost 8 bases and 1 base respectively, with 15 bases between them. Germline CDR1 is SEHNR and CDR2 is FQNEAQ (reference sequence). The CDR3 runs to 15 residues.